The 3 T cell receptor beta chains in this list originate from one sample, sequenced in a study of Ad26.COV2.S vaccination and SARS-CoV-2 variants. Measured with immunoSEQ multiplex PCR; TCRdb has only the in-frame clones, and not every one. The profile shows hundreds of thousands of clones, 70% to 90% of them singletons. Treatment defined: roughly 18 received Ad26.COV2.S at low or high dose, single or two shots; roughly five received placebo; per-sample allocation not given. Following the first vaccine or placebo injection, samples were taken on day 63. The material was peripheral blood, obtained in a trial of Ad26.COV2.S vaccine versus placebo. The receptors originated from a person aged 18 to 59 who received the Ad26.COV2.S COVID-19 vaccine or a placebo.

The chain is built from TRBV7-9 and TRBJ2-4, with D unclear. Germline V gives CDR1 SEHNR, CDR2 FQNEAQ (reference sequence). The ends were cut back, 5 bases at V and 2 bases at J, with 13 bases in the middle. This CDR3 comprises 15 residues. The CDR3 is CASSRVEMTKNIQYF. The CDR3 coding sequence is TGTGCCAGCAGCCGAGTCGAGATGACCAAAAACATTCAGTACTTC.

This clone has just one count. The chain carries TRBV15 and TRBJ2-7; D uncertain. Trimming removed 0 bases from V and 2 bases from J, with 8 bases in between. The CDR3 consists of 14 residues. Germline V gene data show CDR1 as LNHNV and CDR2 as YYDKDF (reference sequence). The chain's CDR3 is CATSREGRAYEQYF. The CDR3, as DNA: TGTGCCACCAGCAGAGAGGGCAGAGCCTACGAGCAGTACTTC.

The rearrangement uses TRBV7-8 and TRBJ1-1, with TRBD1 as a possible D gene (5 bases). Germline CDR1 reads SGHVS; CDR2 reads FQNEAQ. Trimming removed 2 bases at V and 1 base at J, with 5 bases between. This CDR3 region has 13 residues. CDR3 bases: TGTGCCAGCAGCTTAAGGGGGAACACTGAAGCTTTCTTT. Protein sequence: CASSLRGNTEAFF.